These T cell receptor beta chains were read from a single sample in a study of CD8 T cells in Susac syndrome. TCRdb reanalysed the immunoSEQ multiplex PCR reads using MiXCR and keeps one entry per CDR3 protein. This table holds 180,000 or so distinct CDR3 sequences, around 96% found once. Sequenced input: CD4+ T cells from PBMCs. These receptors were obtained from a human donor in good health. The CDR3 runs from the conserved cysteine through the conserved F or W.

J gene: TRBJ2-1; V gene: TRBV20-1; CDR3 protein: CSARGLAFYNEQFF
J gene: TRBJ2-7; V gene: TRBV20-1; CDR3 protein: CSASAAYEQYF
J gene: TRBJ1-2; V gene: TRBV21-1; CDR3 protein: CASSKTGCLSYTF
J gene: TRBJ1-1; V gene: TRBV29-1; CDR3 protein: CSVAGGQMNTEAFF
J gene: TRBJ2-3; V gene: TRBV20-1; CDR3 protein: CSAAPGADTQYF
J gene: TRBJ2-1; V gene: TRBV3-1; CDR3 protein: CASSLAWGNEQFF
J gene: TRBJ2-1; V gene: TRBV29-1; CDR3 protein: CSVARRGQIYEQFF
J gene: TRBJ1-1; V gene: TRBV9; CDR3 protein: CASTRSTMNTEAFF
J gene: TRBJ1-2; V gene: TRBV27; CDR3 protein: CASSLEGSYGYTF
J gene: TRBJ2-7; V gene: TRBV25-1; CDR3 protein: CASSGQGVYEQYF
J gene: TRBJ2-1; V gene: TRBV7-2; CDR3 protein: CASSYSRNNEQFF
J gene: TRBJ2-7; V gene: TRBV3-1; CDR3 protein: CASKTSGSYEQYF
J gene: TRBJ2-1; V gene: TRBV7-3; CDR3 protein: CASSVAGNNEQFF
J gene: TRBJ1-2; V gene: TRBV4-3; CDR3 protein: CASSQLDLVGYTF
J gene: TRBJ1-2; V gene: TRBV3-1; CDR3 protein: CASGPRGLYGYTF
J gene: TRBJ1-5; V gene: TRBV6-5; CDR3 protein: CASSPGTDQPQHF
J gene: TRBJ2-7; V gene: TRBV18; CDR3 protein: CASSPGVSDEQYF
J gene: TRBJ1-1; V gene: TRBV30; CDR3 protein: CAWSGDSEAFF
J gene: TRBJ1-4; V gene: TRBV12-3/TRBV12-4; CDR3 protein: CASSFKEKLFF
J gene: TRBJ1-4; V gene: TRBV30; CDR3 protein: CAWGSGQINEKLFF
J gene: TRBJ2-4; V gene: TRBV30; CDR3 protein: CAWRASGPGIQYF
J gene: TRBJ2-3; V gene: TRBV4-2; CDR3 protein: CASSPAPGRAGDTQYF
J gene: TRBJ2-7; V gene: TRBV2; CDR3 protein: CASSPPDRAGEQYF
J gene: TRBJ1-1; V gene: TRBV6-2/TRBV6-3; CDR3 protein: CASSYAVDTKAFF
J gene: TRBJ1-2; V gene: TRBV20-1; CDR3 protein: CSANVRVGGYTF
J gene: TRBJ2-5; V gene: TRBV19; CDR3 protein: CASSRGVGETQYF
J gene: TRBJ2-7; V gene: TRBV20-1; CDR3 protein: CSAPSGQGTYEQYF
J gene: TRBJ2-2; V gene: TRBV4-3; CDR3 protein: CASSQLLAGNTGELFF
J gene: TRBJ2-5; V gene: TRBV12-3/TRBV12-4; CDR3 protein: CASSRGSGIQETQYF
J gene: TRBJ2-7; V gene: TRBV20-1; CDR3 protein: CSARGVLVSYEQYF
J gene: TRBJ2-7; V gene: TRBV4-2; CDR3 protein: CASSQDLAAYEQYF
J gene: TRBJ2-7; V gene: TRBV29-1; CDR3 protein: CSVESAGEQYF
J gene: TRBJ1-5; V gene: TRBV9; CDR3 protein: CASSVGQGVNQPQHF
J gene: TRBJ2-1; V gene: TRBV30; CDR3 protein: CAWSVLRERVEQFF
J gene: TRBJ2-6; V gene: TRBV2; CDR3 protein: CASRSGANVLTF
J gene: TRBJ2-5; V gene: TRBV18; CDR3 protein: CASSGTAGETQYF
J gene: TRBJ2-5; V gene: TRBV24-1; CDR3 protein: CATSDQPHGGLGETQYF
J gene: TRBJ2-1; V gene: TRBV20-1; CDR3 protein: CSASPTGPYNEQFF
J gene: TRBJ2-5; V gene: TRBV20-1; CDR3 protein: CSARDPAGGQETQYF
J gene: TRBJ2-7; V gene: TRBV7-2; CDR3 protein: CASSLVGRRGQYF
J gene: TRBJ2-2; V gene: TRBV7-3; CDR3 protein: CASSLWLDTGELFF
J gene: TRBJ2-7; V gene: TRBV5-1; CDR3 protein: CASSLEGDHEQYF
J gene: TRBJ1-2; V gene: TRBV5-6; CDR3 protein: CASSLLGPYGYTF
J gene: TRBJ2-1; V gene: TRBV19; CDR3 protein: CASSIAGLHNEQFF